This T cell receptor beta chain originates from a study of blood T cell repertoires in COVID-19. Germline trimming cut 4 bases from V and 9 bases from J; bases unmatched to any gene: 11. Germline V gene data show CDR1 as LNHDA and CDR2 as SQIVND (reference sequence). This CDR3 has 15 residues. Sequenced by immunoSEQ multiplex PCR; TCRdb stores in-frame clones only, minus some. The repertoire holds under 300,000 clones, with approximately 81% as singletons. The specimen sequenced was peripheral blood. The V gene is TRBV19, the J gene TRBJ1-5; TRBD1 matches at 8 bases. The receptor comes from a woman in her sixties or seventies with active or convalescent COVID-19. The CDR3 protein is CASSTDDRGSGPQHF. DNA of the CDR3: TGTGCCAGTAGTACAGATGACAGGGGTTCGGGGCCCCAGCATTTT. Full variable domain (outside the CDR3, taken from reference TRBV19 and TRBJ1-5): DGGITQSPKYLFRKEGQNVTLSCEQNLNHDAMYWYRQDPGQGLRLIYYSQIVNDFQKGDIAEGYSVSREKKESFPLTVTSAQKNPTAFYLCASSTDDRGSGPQHFGDGTRLSIL.